The 14 T cell receptor beta chains below were found in one sample sequenced in a study of blood T cell repertoires in COVID-19. Clones were read by immunoSEQ multiplex PCR, and TCRdb kept only the in-frame ones, dropping some. The sample has a few hundred thousand clones; around 88% are singletons. Sequencing was done on a sample of peripheral blood. All receptors come from a woman in her 30s who had recovered from COVID-19.

The rearrangement joins TRBV19 to TRBJ2-7; TRBD1 matches 11 bases. This CDR3 has 13 amino acids. J was trimmed by 6 bases and V by 5 bases; bases with no gene match: 3. Germline V lookup: CDR1 LNHDA, CDR2 SQIVND (reference sequence). The CDR3 sequence is CASSRDRGAEQYF. DNA of the CDR3: TGTGCCAGTAGTCGGGACAGGGGGGCCGAGCAGTACTTC.

The gene calls are TRBV27 and TRBJ1-2; 8 bases are a match to TRBD1. Germline V gives CDR1 MNHEY, CDR2 SMNVEV (reference sequence). This CDR3 is 13 amino acids long. The V gene end was trimmed by 2 bases and the J gene end by 6 bases; junction bases not matched to a gene: 2. The CDR3 region is CASSLQGADGYTF. CDR3 bases: TGTGCCAGCAGTTTACAGGGGGCGGATGGCTACACCTTC.

The chain has TRBV7-3 and TRBJ2-1, with 9 bases fitting TRBD1. Germline CDR1 reads SGHTA; CDR2 reads FQGTGA. CDR3 length equals 15 residues. The junction had 10 bases not matched to a gene; V was cut back by 5 bases and J by 8 bases. This chain's CDR3 is CASSPYGTGSDEQFF. CDR3 DNA sequence: TGTGCCAGCAGCCCCTACGGGACAGGGAGCGATGAGCAGTTCTTC.

The chain employs TRBV4-3 and TRBJ1-6; D possibly corresponds to TRBD1 (6 bases). V was clipped by 0 bases and J by 11 bases, with 14 bases between them. This CDR3 region has 15 residues. Germline V CDR1 and CDR2: LGHNA, YSLEER. CDR3 DNA sequence: TGCGCCAGCAGCCAAGATCGGGGAGGGGGAACACCCCTCCACTTT. This gives the protein CASSQDRGGGTPLHF.

This chain uses TRBV2 with TRBJ2-7; 8 bases match TRBD1. CDR3 length: 14 residues. With V trimmed by 4 bases and J by 3 bases, 5 bases remained unmatched. Germline CDR1 and CDR2: SNHLY and FYNNEI. The CDR3 DNA is TGTGCCAGCAGTGTTCGGGACAGGTTCTACGAGCAGTACTTC. Its translation: CASSVRDRFYEQYF.

The genes are TRBV6-5 and TRBJ2-7; D is uncertain. This CDR3 region has 11 residues. Germline V gives CDR1 MNHEY, CDR2 SVGAGI. V was trimmed by 3 bases and J by 5 bases, leaving 5 bases between them. The CDR3 bases are TGTGCCAGCAGTTATTTCGACGAGCAGTACTTC. This codes for CASSYFDEQYF.

CDR3 loop: CASSQTPGQGYTEAFF. CDR3 nucleotide sequence: TGTGCCAGCAGCCAGACACCGGGACAGGGATATACTGAAGCTTTCTTT. V usage is TRBV14 and J usage is TRBJ1-1, with 9 bases identical to TRBD1. Germline assignment: CDR1 SGHDN and CDR2 FVKESK. With V trimmed by 3 bases and J by 5 bases, 10 bases remained unmatched. This CDR3 is built from 16 residues.

The V and J genes are TRBV12-3 or TRBV12-4 and TRBJ1-1; no clear D. CDR3 length equals 13 residues. Trimming stripped 5 bases from V and 1 base from J, with 8 bases between. The CDR3 region has the DNA TGTGCCAGCAGTCGTAGAGGGAACACTGAAGCTTTCTTT. As protein: CASSRRGNTEAFF.

This chain joins TRBV27 and TRBJ2-2, with no clear D. The CDR3 extends over 14 amino acids. Trimming stripped 6 bases from V and 0 bases from J, with 8 bases between. Per the germline V gene, CDR1 is MNHEY and CDR2 is SMNVEV (reference sequence). The CDR3 nucleotides read TGTGCCAGCAGGATGACAACGAACACCGGGGAGCTGTTTTTT. Amino acid sequence: CASRMTTNTGELFF.

The V gene is TRBV5-1, the J gene TRBJ1-6; tentative D call: TRBD1 (6 bases). This CDR3 has 15 residues. Trimming took off 0 bases at V and 7 bases at J, with 11 bases between the two ends. CDR1 and CDR2 from the germline V gene are SGHRS and YFSETQ. The CDR3 DNA sequence: TGCGCCAGCAGCTTGGCCGGACAGCTAAATTCACCCCTCCACTTT. This sequence encodes CASSLAGQLNSPLHF.

The genes are TRBV24-1 and TRBJ1-2, with a weak D call TRBD1 (5 bases). CDR3 length: 15 amino acids. V was cut by 5 bases and J by 3 bases, with 15 bases left in between. Germline V gene lookup returns CDR1 KGHDR and CDR2 SFDVKD. The CDR3 nucleotides read TGTGCCACCAGTGGTGCGGGACCCAGGGACTATGGCTACACCTTC. Translation gives CATSGAGPRDYGYTF.

The chain joins TRBV5-6 to TRBJ2-4; tentative D call: TRBD2 (7 bases). CDR3 length: 17 residues. V lost 1 base and J lost 3, with 17 bases in between. From germline, CDR1 is SGHDT and CDR2 YYEEEE. CDR3 sequence (DNA): TGTGCCAGCAGCTTGCCTTCGGGGGGCGCGGGCAAAAACATTCAGTACTTC. This codes for CASSLPSGGAGKNIQYF. Together with reference TRBV5-6 and TRBJ2-4, the CDR3 gives the full variable domain: DAGVTQSPTHLIKTRGQQVTLRCSPKSGHDTVSWYQQALGQGPQFIFQYYEEEERQRGNFPDRFSGHQFPNYSSELNVNALLLGDSALYLCASSLPSGGAGKNIQYFGAGTRLSVL.

Here the CDR3 reads CASSESSTEAFF. The CDR3 DNA reads TGTGCCAGCAGTGAATCATCCACTGAAGCTTTCTTT. The chain couples TRBV2 to TRBJ1-1; no clear D. V was clipped by 2 bases and J by 4 bases, with 5 bases between them. Germline-derived CDR1 and CDR2 are SNHLY and FYNNEI. CDR3 length: 12 residues.

The rearrangement uses TRBV28 and TRBJ2-7, with 7 nucleotides matching TRBD1. The CDR3 consists of 12 residues. The germline gives CDR1 MDHEN, CDR2 SYDVKM. Unmatched junction bases numbered 3, after V lost 3 bases and J lost 7 bases. The CDR3, as DNA: TGTGCCAGCAGTTTCCAGGGGGATGAGCAGTACTTC. Its protein product is CASSFQGDEQYF.